This T cell receptor (beta chain) originates from a study of vaccination effects on CD4 cells after COVID-19. Looking at the study overall: For each well, some 2 million PBMC were cultured with roughly 11 IU/ml IL-2 and 9.5 to 10 ug/ml peptides.

On this clone itself: The antigen remains unidentified.

CD4+ T cell isolation took place after 10 days of culture. Germline V lookup: CDR1 LNHDA, CDR2 SQIVND (reference sequence). Losses at the gene ends were 3 bases for V and 5 bases for J; bases not matched to a gene: 6. The CDR3 runs 15 residues. Study-wide results and caveats: In the late period after vaccination, infection- and vaccine-induced clones contracted markedly.

Data came from immunoSEQ multiplex PCR; TCRdb stores just in-frame clones and leaves some out. The table has approximately 30,000 clones, over 55% seen once; the top ten hold almost 10%. The gene calls are TRBV19 and TRBJ2-2; 7 bases agree with TRBD2. This receptor was obtained from a human donor who received a COVID-19 vaccine. The source material was CD4+ T cells from PBMCs cultured without peptide, sampled before COVID-19 vaccination. The CDR3 reads CASSIGAGRTGELFF. CDR3 DNA: TGTGCCAGTAGTATTGGGGCCGGGAGGACCGGGGAGCTGTTTTTT. The complete variable domain, with remaining parts taken from reference TRBV19 and TRBJ2-2, reads DGGITQSPKYLFRKEGQNVTLSCEQNLNHDAMYWYRQDPGQGLRLIYYSQIVNDFQKGDIAEGYSVSREKKESFPLTVTSAQKNPTAFYLCASSIGAGRTGELFFGEGSRLTVL.